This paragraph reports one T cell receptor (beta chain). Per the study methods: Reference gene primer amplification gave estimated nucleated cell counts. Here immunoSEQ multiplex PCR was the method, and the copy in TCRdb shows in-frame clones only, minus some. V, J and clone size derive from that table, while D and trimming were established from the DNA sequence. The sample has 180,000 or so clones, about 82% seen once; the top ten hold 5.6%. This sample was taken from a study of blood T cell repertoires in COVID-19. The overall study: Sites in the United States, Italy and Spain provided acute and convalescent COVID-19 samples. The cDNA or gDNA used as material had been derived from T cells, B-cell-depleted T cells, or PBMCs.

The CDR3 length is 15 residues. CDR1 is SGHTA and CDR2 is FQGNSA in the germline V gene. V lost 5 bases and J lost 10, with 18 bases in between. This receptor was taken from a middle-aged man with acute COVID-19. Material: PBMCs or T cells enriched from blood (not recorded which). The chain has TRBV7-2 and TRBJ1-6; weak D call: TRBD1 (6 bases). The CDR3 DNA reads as TGTGCCAGCAGCGCTTTTACAGGGAAGGGATCACCCCTCCACTTT. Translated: CASSAFTGKGSPLHF.